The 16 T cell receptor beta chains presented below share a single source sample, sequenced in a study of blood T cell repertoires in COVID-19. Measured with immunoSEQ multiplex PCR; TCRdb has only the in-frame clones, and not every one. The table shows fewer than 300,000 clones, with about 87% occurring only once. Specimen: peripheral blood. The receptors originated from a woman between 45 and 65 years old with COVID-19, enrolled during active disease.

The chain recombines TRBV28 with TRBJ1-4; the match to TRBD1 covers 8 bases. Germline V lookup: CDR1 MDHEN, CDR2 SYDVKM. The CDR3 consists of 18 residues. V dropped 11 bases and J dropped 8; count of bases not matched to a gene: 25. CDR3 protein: CAVLRVLGQGAKGEKLFF. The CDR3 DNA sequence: TGTGCCGTCTTGCGGGTGTTGGGGCAGGGGGCGAAAGGAGAAAAACTGTTTTTT.

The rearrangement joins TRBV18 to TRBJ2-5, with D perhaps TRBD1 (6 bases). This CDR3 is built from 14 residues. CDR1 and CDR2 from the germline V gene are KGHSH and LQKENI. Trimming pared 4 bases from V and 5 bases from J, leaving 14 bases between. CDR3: CASSLSRGQETQYF. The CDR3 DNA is TGTGCCAGCTCACTTAGCAGGGGTCAGGAGACCCAGTACTTC.

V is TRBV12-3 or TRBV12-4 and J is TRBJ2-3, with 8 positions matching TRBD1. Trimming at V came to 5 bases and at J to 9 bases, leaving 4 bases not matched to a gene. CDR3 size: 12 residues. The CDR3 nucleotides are TGTGCCAGCAGTCGCGGACAGGGAACGCAGTATTTT. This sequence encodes CASSRGQGTQYF.

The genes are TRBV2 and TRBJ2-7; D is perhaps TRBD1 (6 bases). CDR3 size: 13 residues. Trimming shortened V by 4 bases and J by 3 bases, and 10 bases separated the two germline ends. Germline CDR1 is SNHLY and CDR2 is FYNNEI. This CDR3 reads CASSGGRDYEQYF. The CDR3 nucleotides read TGTGCCAGCAGTGGGGGGCGCGACTACGAGCAGTACTTC.

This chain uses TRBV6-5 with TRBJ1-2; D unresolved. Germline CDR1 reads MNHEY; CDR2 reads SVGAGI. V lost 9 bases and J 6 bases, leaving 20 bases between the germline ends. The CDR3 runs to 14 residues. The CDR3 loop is CASTQASPWNGYTF. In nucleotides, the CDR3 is TGTGCCAGTACTCAGGCCTCCCCCTGGAATGGCTACACCTTC.

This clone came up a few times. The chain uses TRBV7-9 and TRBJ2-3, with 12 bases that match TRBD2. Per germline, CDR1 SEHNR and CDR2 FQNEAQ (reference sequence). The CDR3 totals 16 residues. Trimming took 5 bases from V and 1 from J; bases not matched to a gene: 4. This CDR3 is CASSQRTSGGTDTQYF. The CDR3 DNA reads TGTGCCAGCAGCCAAAGGACTAGCGGGGGCACAGATACGCAGTATTTT.

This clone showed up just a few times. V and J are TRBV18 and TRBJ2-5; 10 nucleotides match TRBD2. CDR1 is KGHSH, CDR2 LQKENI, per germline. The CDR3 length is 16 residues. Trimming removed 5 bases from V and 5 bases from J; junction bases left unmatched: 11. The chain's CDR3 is CASSSSLAGEGETQYF. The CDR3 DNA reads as TGTGCCAGCTCATCCTCCCTAGCGGGAGAAGGGGAGACCCAGTACTTC.

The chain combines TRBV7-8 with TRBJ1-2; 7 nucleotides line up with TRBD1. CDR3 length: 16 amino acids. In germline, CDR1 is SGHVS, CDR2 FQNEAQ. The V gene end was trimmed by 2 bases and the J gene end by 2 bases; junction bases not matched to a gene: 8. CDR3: CASSLRRTGSNYGYTF. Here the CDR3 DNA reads TGTGCCAGCAGCTTACGCCGGACAGGCTCAAACTATGGCTACACCTTC.

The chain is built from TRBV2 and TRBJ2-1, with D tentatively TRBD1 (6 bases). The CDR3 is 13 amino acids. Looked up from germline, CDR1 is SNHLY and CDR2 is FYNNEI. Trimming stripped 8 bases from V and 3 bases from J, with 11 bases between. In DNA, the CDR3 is TGTGCCAGCGGTGGGGGCGTCTACAATGAGCAGTTCTTC. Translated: CASGGGVYNEQFF.

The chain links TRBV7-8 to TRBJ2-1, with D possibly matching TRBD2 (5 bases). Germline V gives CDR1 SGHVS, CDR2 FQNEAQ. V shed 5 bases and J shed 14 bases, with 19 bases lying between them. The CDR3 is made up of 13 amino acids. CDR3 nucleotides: TGTGCCAGCAGCCGAAGGGAGCTCTCCCTTAAGTTCTTC. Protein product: CASSRRELSLKFF. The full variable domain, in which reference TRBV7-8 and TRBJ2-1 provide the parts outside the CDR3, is GAGVSQSPRYKVAKRGQDVALRCDPISGHVSLFWYQQALGQGPEFLTYFQNEAQLDKSGLPSDRFFAERPEGSVSTLKIQRTQQEDSAVYLCASSRRELSLKFFGPGTRLTVL.

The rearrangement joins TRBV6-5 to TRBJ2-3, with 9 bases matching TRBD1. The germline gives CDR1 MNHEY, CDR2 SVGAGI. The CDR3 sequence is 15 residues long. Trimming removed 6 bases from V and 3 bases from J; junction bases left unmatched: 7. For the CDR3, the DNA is TGTGCCAGCAGCACCGGGACAGGGATGACAGATACGCAGTATTTT. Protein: CASSTGTGMTDTQYF.

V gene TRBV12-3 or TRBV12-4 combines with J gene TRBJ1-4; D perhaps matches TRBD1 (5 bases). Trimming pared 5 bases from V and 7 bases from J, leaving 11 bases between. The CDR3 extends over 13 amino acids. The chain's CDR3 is CASSRQGGEKLFF. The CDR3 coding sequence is TGTGCCAGCAGTCGGCAGGGAGGTGAAAAACTGTTTTTT.

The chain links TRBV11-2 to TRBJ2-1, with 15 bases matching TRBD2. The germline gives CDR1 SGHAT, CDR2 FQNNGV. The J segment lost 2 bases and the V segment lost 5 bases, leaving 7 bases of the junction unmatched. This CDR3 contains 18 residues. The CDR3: CASSDPGLAGGTYNEQFF. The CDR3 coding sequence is TGTGCCAGCAGCGATCCGGGACTAGCGGGAGGCACCTACAATGAGCAGTTCTTC.

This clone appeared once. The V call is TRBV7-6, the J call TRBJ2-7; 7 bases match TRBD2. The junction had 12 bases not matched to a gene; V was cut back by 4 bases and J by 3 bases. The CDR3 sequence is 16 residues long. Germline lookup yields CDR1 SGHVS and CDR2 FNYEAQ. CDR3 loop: CASSSLRGRELYEQYF. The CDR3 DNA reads TGTGCCAGCAGCTCCCTCCGCGGGAGAGAGCTCTACGAGCAGTACTTC.

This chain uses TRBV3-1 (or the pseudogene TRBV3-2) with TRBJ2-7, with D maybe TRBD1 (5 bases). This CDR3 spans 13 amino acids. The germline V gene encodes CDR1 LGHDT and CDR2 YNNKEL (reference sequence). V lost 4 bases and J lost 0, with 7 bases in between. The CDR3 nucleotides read TGTGCCAGCAGCCGGGGCTTCTCCTACGAGCAGTACTTC. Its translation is CASSRGFSYEQYF.

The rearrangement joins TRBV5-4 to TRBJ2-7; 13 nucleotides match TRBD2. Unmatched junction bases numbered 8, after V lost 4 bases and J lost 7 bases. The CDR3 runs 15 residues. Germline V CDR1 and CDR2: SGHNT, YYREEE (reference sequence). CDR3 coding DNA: TGTGCCAGCAGCACTCGGACTAGCGGGAGTAAAGAGCAGTACTTC. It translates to CASSTRTSGSKEQYF.